Listed below are T cell receptor beta chains from one sample, sequenced in a study of neoadjuvant anti-PD-1 for oral cavity cancer. This table comes from immunoSEQ multiplex PCR, and its TCRdb copy is limited to in-frame clones, with some not included. This table holds around 25,000 clones, around a quarter found once. The source material was tumor tissue, sampled after nivolumab (anti-PD-1) treatment. The receptors were gathered from a person between 40 and 85 years old with oral cavity squamous cell carcinoma. Each CDR3 is given with its conserved first and last residue. Fields, in order: clone size, V gene, D gene, J gene, CDR3 protein, CDR3 DNA. A D gene is named only where the DNA matches it firmly. Only part of the rows carry a size: once, few, many, or a class if the clone is expanded.

-	TRBV19	-	TRBJ1-5	CASSITGLGVRSQPQHF	TGTGCCAGTAGTATCACAGGGCTGGGTGTGCGAAGCCAGCCCCAGCATTTT
-	TRBV5-4	-	TRBJ2-7	CASGANPRYEQYF	TGTGCCAGCGGGGCAAACCCCCGCTACGAGCAGTACTTC
many	TRBV6-1	-	TRBJ1-5	CASRVSGDSNQPQHF	TGTGCCAGCAGAGTATCGGGAGATAGCAATCAGCCCCAGCATTTT
-	TRBV5-1	-	TRBJ2-5	CASSFLGEETQYF	TGCGCCAGCAGCTTTTTGGGGGAGGAGACCCAGTACTTC
-	TRBV6-1	TRBD1	TRBJ2-5	CATGRGQGSETQYF	TGTGCCACCGGGAGGGGACAGGGGTCGGAGACCCAGTACTTC
-	TRBV19	TRBD2	TRBJ2-1	CASSKVFGTSGDLSYNEQFF	TGTGCCAGTAGTAAAGTCTTCGGGACTAGCGGGGACCTCTCCTACAATGAGCAGTTCTTC
-	TRBV28	TRBD1	TRBJ1-2	CASSSGGQGADYGYTF	TGTGCCAGCAGCTCGGGGGGACAGGGGGCGGACTATGGCTACACCTTC
-	TRBV19	-	TRBJ1-5	CASSMGRVGNQPQHF	TGTGCCAGTAGTATGGGGCGGGTCGGGAATCAGCCCCAGCATTTT
few	TRBV5-1	TRBD2	TRBJ2-3	CASSQRTSGSADTQYF	TGCGCCAGCAGCCAACGGACTAGCGGGAGTGCAGATACGCAGTATTTT
medium-sized	TRBV5-1	-	TRBJ1-4	CASSLDQVLANEKLFF	TGCGCCAGCAGCTTGGATCAGGTCCTGGCTAATGAAAAACTGTTTTTT
few	TRBV7-6	-	TRBJ2-7	CASSLAGQGPYEQYF	TGTGCCAGCAGCTTAGCTGGACAAGGGCCCTACGAGCAGTACTTC
-	TRBV7-3	-	TRBJ2-2	CASSLKAVGGELFF	TGTGCCAGCAGCTTGAAAGCGGTGGGCGGGGAGCTGTTTTTT
many	TRBV7-3	-	TRBJ1-2	CASSPGPGHGYTF	TGTGCCAGCAGCCCGGGACCAGGACATGGCTACACCTTC
-	TRBV10-2	TRBD2	TRBJ2-7	CASSEWGTSGIYEQYF	TGCGCCAGCAGTGAGTGGGGGACTAGCGGGATCTACGAGCAGTACTTC
medium-sized	TRBV18	-	TRBJ1-1	CASSPPGLGTEAFF	TGTGCCAGCTCACCTCCAGGGCTGGGCACTGAAGCTTTCTTT
-	TRBV7-3	TRBD2	TRBJ2-1	CASSHPSGLNRDEQFF	TGTGCCAGCAGCCACCCTAGCGGGCTTAACAGGGATGAGCAGTTCTTC
-	TRBV15	-	TRBJ2-7	CATSRDRRWEQYF	TGTGCCACCAGCAGAGATCGACGATGGGAGCAGTACTTC
-	TRBV27	-	TRBJ2-7	CASSRNLALYEQYF	TGTGCCAGCAGCCGTAATCTAGCACTCTACGAGCAGTACTTC
few	TRBV28	-	TRBJ1-5	CASREGWGNQPQHF	TGTGCCAGCAGGGAGGGGTGGGGAAATCAGCCCCAGCATTTT
few	TRBV5-4	-	TRBJ2-5	CASSLGWQSRETQYF	TGTGCCAGCAGCTTAGGCTGGCAAAGTCGGGAGACCCAGTACTTC
-	TRBV7-2	TRBD2	TRBJ2-5	CASSFTGRAYETQYF	TGTGCCAGCAGCTTTACCGGGAGGGCCTACGAGACCCAGTACTTC
-	TRBV6-5	-	TRBJ2-7	CASSKGSEQYF	TGTGCCAGCAGCAAGGGAAGCGAGCAGTACTTC
-	TRBV5-4	-	TRBJ2-1	CASSSKASREQFF	TGTGCCAGCAGCTCCAAGGCTTCGAGGGAGCAGTTCTTC
few	TRBV7-9	-	TRBJ2-7	CASSPNARGRVEQYF	TGTGCCAGCAGCCCAAACGCCAGGGGTAGGGTTGAGCAGTACTTC
many	TRBV7-2	-	TRBJ1-2	CATRREGGYTF	TGTGCCACCCGACGAGAGGGTGGCTACACCTTC
few	TRBV19	-	TRBJ1-2	CASTLRTPGGGYTF	TGTGCCAGTACTCTGAGGACCCCGGGCGGTGGCTACACCTTC
few	TRBV14	TRBD1	TRBJ2-3	CASSHPSGGATQYF	TGTGCCAGCAGCCACCCATCAGGGGGAGCTACGCAGTATTTT
many	TRBV7-2	TRBD1	TRBJ1-6	CASSGQGEASPLHF	TGTGCCAGCAGCGGGCAGGGGGAGGCTTCACCCCTCCACTTT
-	TRBV5-1	-	TRBJ1-4	CASSSYQGRGEKLFF	TGCGCCAGCAGCTCGTACCAGGGTAGGGGCGAAAAACTGTTTTTT
few	TRBV6-5	-	TRBJ1-1	CASSFQGNTEAFF	TGTGCCAGCAGTTTCCAGGGGAACACTGAAGCTTTCTTT
-	TRBV6-4	TRBD1	TRBJ1-2	CASSVKGEGAEPSGYTF	TGTGCCAGCAGTGTCAAGGGTGAGGGGGCGGAACCCTCTGGCTACACCTTC
-	TRBV7-9	TRBD2	TRBJ2-1	CASSEISGGAYNEQFF	TGTGCCAGCAGCGAAATTAGCGGGGGGGCTTACAATGAGCAGTTCTTC
-	TRBV27	-	TRBJ1-2	CASRGLNYGYTF	TGTGCCAGCAGGGGACTTAACTATGGCTACACCTTC
-	TRBV7-5	-	TRBJ2-7	CVRTPHGRRDEQYF	TGTGTCAGAACCCCCCACGGCAGAAGGGACGAGCAGTACTTC
few	TRBV18	-	TRBJ2-5	CASSPASKETQYF	TGTGCCAGCTCACCGGCGAGTAAAGAGACCCAGTACTTC
many	TRBV29-1	TRBD1	TRBJ2-5	CSVAGQGVRETQYF	TGCAGCGTCGCGGGACAGGGGGTCCGGGAGACCCAGTACTTC
-	TRBV6-5	TRBD1	TRBJ1-5	CASSSQGVNQPQHF	TGTGCCAGCAGTTCGCAGGGGGTAAATCAGCCCCAGCATTTT